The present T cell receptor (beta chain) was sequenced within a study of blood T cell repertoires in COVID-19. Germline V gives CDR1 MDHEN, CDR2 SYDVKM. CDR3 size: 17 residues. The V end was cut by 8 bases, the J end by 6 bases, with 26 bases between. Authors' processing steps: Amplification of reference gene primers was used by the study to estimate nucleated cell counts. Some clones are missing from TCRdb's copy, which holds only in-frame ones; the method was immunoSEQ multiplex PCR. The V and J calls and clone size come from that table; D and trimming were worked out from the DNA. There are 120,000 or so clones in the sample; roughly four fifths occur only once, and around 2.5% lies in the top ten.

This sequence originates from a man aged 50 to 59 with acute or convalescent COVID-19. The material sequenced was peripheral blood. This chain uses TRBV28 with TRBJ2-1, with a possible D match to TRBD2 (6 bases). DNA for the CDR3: TGTGCCAGCGTTCGGAGGGGCCGCCAAAGACCGGCCAATGAGCAGTTCTTC. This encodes CASVRRGRQRPANEQFF.